This T cell receptor (beta chain) is drawn from a study of beta chain features in type 1 diabetes. General observations from the study: Significant though moderate, a shortening of TCRB CDR3s appeared in all four CD4+ subsets of Type 1 diabetes patients. Fewer insertions but more deletions were seen at VDJ junctions in type 1 diabetes patients. cDNA-based reads could over-represent cells with high TCR expression.

Sequencing targeted expressed TCRB transcripts, as all isolated RNA had been reverse transcribed. Clones were read by immunoSEQ multiplex PCR, and TCRdb kept only the in-frame ones, dropping some. The data hold about 340,000 clones, with about 14% observed a single time. V lost 4 bases to trimming and J lost 0 bases, with 10 bases between them. There are 14 residues in the CDR3. Germline V gene lookup returns CDR1 KGHSH and CDR2 LQKENI. This clone was seen only a few times. Its antigen remains unidentified. The source of this sequence is a woman aged 18-35 years with type 1 diabetes. The rearrangement uses TRBV18 and TRBJ2-7; D may be TRBD2 (6 bases). What was sequenced was naive CD4+ T cells from blood. The CDR3 protein is CASSRGTGSYEQYF. In nucleotides, the CDR3 is TGTGCCAGCTCACGAGGGACTGGCTCCTACGAGCAGTACTTC. Together with reference TRBV18 and TRBJ2-7, the CDR3 gives the full variable domain: NAGVMQNPRHLVRRRGQEARLRCSPMKGHSHVYWYRQLPEEGLKFMVYLQKENIIDESGMPKERFSAEFPKEGPSILRIQQVVRGDSAAYFCASSRGTGSYEQYFGPGTRLTVT.